This entry is about one TCR beta chain. Its target is unknown. The data were taken from a study of Graves' ophthalmopathy and Graves' hyperthyroidism. Study-wide findings and caveats: Its predictions of ophthalmopathy progression gave the model roughly 71% sensitivity and approximately 72% specificity.

The V gene lost 0 bases and the J gene lost 13 bases, with 21 bases spanning the gap. In germline, CDR1 is SGHVS, CDR2 FQNEAQ. The CDR3 covers 15 residues. RNA transcripts provided the template for amplifying TCR beta CDR3 regions. HTBI primers primed a first-round RT-PCR, and a second-round multiplex PCR followed. TCRdb re-called the multiplex PCR reads with MiXCR, one entry per CDR3 protein. The repertoire holds around 1.1 million distinct CDR3 sequences, with less than 45% as singletons. The chain couples TRBV7-8 to TRBJ2-5, with D possibly TRBD1 on 6 matching bases. The origin of this receptor is an adult man with Graves' hyperthyroidism. The material sequenced was peripheral blood or thyroid tissue (not recorded which). The CDR3 DNA reads as TGTGCCAGCAGCTTAGCTCCGAGGGGGTCCTACGAGCGGTACTTC. Amino acids: CASSLAPRGSYERYF.